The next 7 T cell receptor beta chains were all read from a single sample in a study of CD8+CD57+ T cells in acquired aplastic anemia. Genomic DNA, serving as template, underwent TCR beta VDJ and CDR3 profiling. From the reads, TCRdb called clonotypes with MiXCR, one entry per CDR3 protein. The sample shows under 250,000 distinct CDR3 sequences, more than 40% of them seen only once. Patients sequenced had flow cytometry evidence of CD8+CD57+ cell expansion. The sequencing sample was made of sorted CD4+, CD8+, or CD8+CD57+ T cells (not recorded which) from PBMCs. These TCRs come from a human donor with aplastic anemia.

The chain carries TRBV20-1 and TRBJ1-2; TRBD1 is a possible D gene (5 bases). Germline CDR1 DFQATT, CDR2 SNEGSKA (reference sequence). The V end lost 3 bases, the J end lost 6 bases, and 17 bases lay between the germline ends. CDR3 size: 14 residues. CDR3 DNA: TGCAGTGCTAGCCGGGACGGGCTAAAGCATGGCTACACCTTC. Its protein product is CSASRDGLKHGYTF.

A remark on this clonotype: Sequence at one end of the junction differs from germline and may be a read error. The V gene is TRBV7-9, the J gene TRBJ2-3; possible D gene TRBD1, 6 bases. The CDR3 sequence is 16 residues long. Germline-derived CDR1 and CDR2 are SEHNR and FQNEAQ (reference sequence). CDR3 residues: CASSQSGQYLTDTQYF. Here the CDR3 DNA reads TGCGCCAGCAGCCAATCCGGACAGTACCTTACAGATACGCAGTATTTT.

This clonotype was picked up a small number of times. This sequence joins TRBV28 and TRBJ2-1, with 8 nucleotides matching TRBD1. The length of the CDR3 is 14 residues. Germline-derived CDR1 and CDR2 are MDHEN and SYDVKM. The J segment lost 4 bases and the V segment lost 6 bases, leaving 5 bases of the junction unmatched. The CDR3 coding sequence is TGTGCCAGCAGGCCGGGACAGGCGTACAATGAGCAGTTCTTC. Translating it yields CASRPGQAYNEQFF.

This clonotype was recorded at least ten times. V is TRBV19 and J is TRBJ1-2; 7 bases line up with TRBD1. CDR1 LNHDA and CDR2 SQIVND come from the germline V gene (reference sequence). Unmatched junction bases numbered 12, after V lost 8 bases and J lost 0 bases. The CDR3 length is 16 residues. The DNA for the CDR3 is TGTGCCAGTGCACCGCCCGGGACAGCAGCTAACTATGGCTACACCTTC. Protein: CASAPPGTAANYGYTF.

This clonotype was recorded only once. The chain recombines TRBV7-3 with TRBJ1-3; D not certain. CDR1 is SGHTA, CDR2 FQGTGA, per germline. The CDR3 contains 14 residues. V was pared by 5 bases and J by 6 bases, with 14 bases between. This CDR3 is CASSPQPSSNTIYF. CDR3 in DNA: TGTGCCAGCAGCCCGCAGCCTTCTTCAAACACCATATATTTT.

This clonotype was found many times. This CDR3 reads CASSEYLQAMNTEAFF. CDR3 DNA: TGCGCCAGCAGTGAGTACCTACAGGCAATGAACACTGAAGCTTTCTTT. The chain employs TRBV10-2 and TRBJ1-1; the D gene is possibly TRBD1 (5 bases). The CDR3 contains 16 residues. Germline values: CDR1 WSHSY, CDR2 SAAADI. Trimming removed 1 base from V and 0 bases from J, with 12 bases in between.

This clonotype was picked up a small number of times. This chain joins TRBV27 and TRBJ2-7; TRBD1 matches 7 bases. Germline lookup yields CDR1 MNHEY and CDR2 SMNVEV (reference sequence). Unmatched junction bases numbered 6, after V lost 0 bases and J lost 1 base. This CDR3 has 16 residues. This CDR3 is CASSLSLGQVSYEQYF. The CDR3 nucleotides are TGTGCCAGCAGTTTATCCTTAGGACAGGTTTCCTACGAGCAGTACTTC.